This T cell receptor beta chain was observed in a study of cytomegalovirus exposure and HLA in healthy donors. Study summary: Out of fewer than 400 genotyped donors, about 80% belonged to the Caucasian-associated ancestry cluster. The study, taken as a whole, reports: Trimming of TCR beta V- and J-genes showed a link, identified in a later analysis, to a missense DCLRE1C variant. The productive fraction for most TCR beta V segments was about 90% or about 30% in an earlier analysis.

PCR used 60 Vbeta primers and 13 Jbeta primers. In the source study's methods: Unique TCR beta chains totaled some 88 million in a later count, with around 11 million of them shared. Measured with immunoSEQ multiplex PCR; TCRdb has only the in-frame clones, and not every one. D and trimming come from the DNA, and the V and J calls and clone size come from that table. The sample includes over 100,000 clones, less than 85% seen only once; the top ten take more than 2%. For this clone: Its antigen is not known.

The sequenced material came from PBMCs. The receptor was isolated from a woman in her thirties or forties in good health and CMV-seropositive.

The CDR3 sequence: CATSGGGHLTQYF. In nucleotides, the CDR3 is TGTGCCACCAGCGGGGGGGGACACCTGACCCAGTACTTC. This sequence joins TRBV15 and TRBJ2-5, with D possibly matching TRBD2 (7 bases). Trimming shortened V by 5 bases and J by 7 bases, and 14 bases separated the two germline ends. This CDR3 spans 13 amino acids. Germline CDR1 and CDR2: LNHNV and YYDKDF (reference sequence).